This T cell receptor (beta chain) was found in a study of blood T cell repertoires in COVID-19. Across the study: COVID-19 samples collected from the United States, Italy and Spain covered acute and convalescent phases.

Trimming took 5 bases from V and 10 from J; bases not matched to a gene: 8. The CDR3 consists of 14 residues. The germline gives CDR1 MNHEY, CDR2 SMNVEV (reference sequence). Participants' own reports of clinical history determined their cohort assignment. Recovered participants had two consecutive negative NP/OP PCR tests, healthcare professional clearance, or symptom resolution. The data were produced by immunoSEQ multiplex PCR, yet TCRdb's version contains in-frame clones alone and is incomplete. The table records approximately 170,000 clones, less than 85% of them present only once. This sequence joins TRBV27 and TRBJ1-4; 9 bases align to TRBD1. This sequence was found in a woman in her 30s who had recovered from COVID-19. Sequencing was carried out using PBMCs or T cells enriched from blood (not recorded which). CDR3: CASSQGTGSGKLFF. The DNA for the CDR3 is TGTGCCAGCAGTCAGGGGACAGGGAGCGGAAAACTGTTTTTT.